The entry that follows covers one TCR beta chain sequence. A TCRbeta library incorporating unique molecular identifiers was prepared. TCRdb re-analysed the PCR reads in MiXCR, keeping a single row per CDR3 protein. The sample has 350,000 to 450,000 distinct CDR3 sequences; roughly 15% are singletons. This sample stems from a study of T-cell reconstitution after alpha-beta-depleted transplantation in children. CDR3 size: 14 residues. V shed 4 bases and J shed 2 bases, with 12 bases lying between them. Germline V gene lookup returns CDR1 LGHNA and CDR2 YSLEER. The sample in question was PBMCs, obtained from the stem cell graft. This chain joins TRBV4-3 and TRBJ2-7; a weak D match, TRBD2 (5 bases). This TCR came from a human donor who donated a stem cell graft to a child with Fanconi anemia. The CDR3 sequence: CASSLLIATYEQYF. In DNA form, the CDR3 reads TGCGCCAGCAGCCTACTGATAGCGACCTACGAGCAGTACTTC.